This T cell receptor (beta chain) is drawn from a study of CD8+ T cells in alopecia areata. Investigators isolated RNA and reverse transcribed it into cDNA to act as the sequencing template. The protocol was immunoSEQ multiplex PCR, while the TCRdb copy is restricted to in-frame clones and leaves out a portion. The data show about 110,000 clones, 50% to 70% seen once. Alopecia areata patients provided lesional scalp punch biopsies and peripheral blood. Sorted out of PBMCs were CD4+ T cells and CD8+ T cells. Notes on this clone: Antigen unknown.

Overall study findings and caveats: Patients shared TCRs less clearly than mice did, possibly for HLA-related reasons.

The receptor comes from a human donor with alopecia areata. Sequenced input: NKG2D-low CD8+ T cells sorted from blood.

This CDR3 is CASSLTRGLAYAEAFF. In nucleotides, the CDR3 is TGTGCCAGCAGTTTAACTCGCGGGCTGGCATACGCTGAAGCTTTCTTT. The chain couples TRBV27 to TRBJ1-1; no firm D call. Trimming took off 2 bases at V and 6 bases at J, with 19 bases between the two ends. The CDR3 has 16 residues. Per the germline V gene, CDR1 is MNHEY and CDR2 is SMNVEV (reference sequence).